Presented here are 4 T cell receptor beta chains from one specimen sequenced in a study of radiotherapy plus CTLA-4 blockade in lung cancer. Clones were read by immunoSEQ multiplex PCR, and TCRdb kept only the in-frame ones, dropping some. Of around 120,000 clones in the sample, around 75% were seen once. Sample: peripheral blood, taken from a patient treated with radiotherapy plus ipilimumab. Source of these receptors: a human donor with non-small cell lung cancer who had a partial response to radiotherapy plus ipilimumab.

The chain recombines TRBV25-1 with TRBJ2-1, with 7 bases lining up with TRBD1. Germline CDR1 reads MGHDK; CDR2 reads SYGVNS. The CDR3 consists of 17 residues. V shed 9 bases and J 7 bases; nucleotides not matched to a gene: 21. The CDR3 DNA follows: TGTGCCAGTTGTATTAGCCTAGGACAGGTTGTCAGAAATGAGCAGTTCTTC. Its translation is CASCISLGQVVRNEQFF.

The chain couples TRBV5-1 to TRBJ1-1; 8 bases fit TRBD1. After removal of 3 bases from V and 1 base from J, the junction contained 5 bases not matched to a gene. Per germline, CDR1 SGHRS and CDR2 YFSETQ. There are 15 residues in the CDR3. The CDR3 bases are TGCGCCAGCAGCTACGGACAGGGCTCGAACACTGAAGCTTTCTTT. Amino acid sequence: CASSYGQGSNTEAFF. Together with reference TRBV5-1 and TRBJ1-1, the CDR3 gives the full variable domain: KAGVTQTPRYLIKTRGQQVTLSCSPISGHRSVSWYQQTPGQGLQFLFEYFSETQRNKGNFPGRFSGRQFSNSRSEMNVSTLELGDSALYLCASSYGQGSNTEAFFGQGTRLTVV.

The chain combines TRBV4-1 with TRBJ1-1; D is ambiguous. CDR3 length equals 14 residues. Germline-derived CDR1 and CDR2 are MGHRA and YSYEKL. V lost 0 bases and J lost 1, with 6 bases in between. The CDR3 DNA sequence: TGCGCCAGCAGCCAAGAACGGAGGAACACTGAAGCTTTCTTT. Translation gives CASSQERRNTEAFF.

This rearrangement joins TRBV28 to TRBJ2-1; TRBD2 aligns across 9 bases. The CDR3 length is 15 residues. J lost 7 bases, V lost 3 bases, and 7 bases had no gene match. CDR1 and CDR2 from the germline V gene are MDHEN and SYDVKM. Here the CDR3 reads CASSFGASGKNEQFF. The CDR3 DNA reads as TGTGCCAGCAGTTTTGGGGCTAGCGGGAAAAATGAGCAGTTCTTC. The entire variable domain, with the rest obtained from reference TRBV28 and TRBJ2-1, is as follows: DVKVTQSSRYLVKRTGEKVFLECVQDMDHENMFWYRQDPGLGLRLIYFSYDVKMKEKGDIPEGYSVSREKKERFSLILESASTNQTSMYLCASSFGASGKNEQFFGPGTRLTVL.